These 2 T cell receptor beta chains came from one sample sequenced in a study of OX40 agonist ivuxolimab in advanced cancers. Only in-frame clones appear in the TCRdb table, and some are missing; sequencing was by immunoSEQ multiplex PCR. The sample holds about 14,000 clones, approximately 95% seen once. Sequenced here: CD4+ or CD8+ T cells sorted from blood, sampled in a trial of the OX40 agonist ivuxolimab. These receptor sequences come from an adult with an advanced solid tumor such as melanoma, head and neck, liver or kidney cancer.

The rearrangement joins TRBV2 to TRBJ2-2; TRBD2 agrees at 7 bases. CDR3 size: 15 residues. V dropped 4 bases and J dropped 4; count of bases not matched to a gene: 6. Germline lookup yields CDR1 SNHLY and CDR2 FYNNEI. CDR3 region: CASSGEGWITGELFF. The CDR3 nucleotides read TGTGCCAGCAGTGGGGAGGGGTGGATCACCGGGGAGCTGTTTTTT.

This chain uses TRBV21-1 with TRBJ2-2; TRBD2, as called in the table, went unchecked against the DNA. TRBV21-1 is labeled a pseudogene. The CDR3 spans 21 residues. CDR3: CASSKALFSLGCVELGGELFF. The CDR3, as DNA: TGTGCCAGCAGCAAAGCGCTTTTCTCTCTTGGCTGTGTGGAGCTTGGCGGGGAGCTGTTTTTT.